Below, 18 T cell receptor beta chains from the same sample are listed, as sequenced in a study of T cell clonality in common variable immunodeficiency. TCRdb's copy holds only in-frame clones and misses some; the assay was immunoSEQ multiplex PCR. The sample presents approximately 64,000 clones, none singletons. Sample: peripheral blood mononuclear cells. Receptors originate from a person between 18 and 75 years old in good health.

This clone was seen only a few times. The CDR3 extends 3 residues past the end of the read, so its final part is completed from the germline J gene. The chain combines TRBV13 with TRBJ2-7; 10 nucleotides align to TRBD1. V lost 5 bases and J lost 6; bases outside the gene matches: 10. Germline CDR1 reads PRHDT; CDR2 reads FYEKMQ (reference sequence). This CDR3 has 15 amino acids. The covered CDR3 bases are TGTGCCAGCAGCCCCTCCCCCGGGACAGGGGTCGAG. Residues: CASSPSPGTGVE. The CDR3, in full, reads CASSPSPGTGVEQYF.

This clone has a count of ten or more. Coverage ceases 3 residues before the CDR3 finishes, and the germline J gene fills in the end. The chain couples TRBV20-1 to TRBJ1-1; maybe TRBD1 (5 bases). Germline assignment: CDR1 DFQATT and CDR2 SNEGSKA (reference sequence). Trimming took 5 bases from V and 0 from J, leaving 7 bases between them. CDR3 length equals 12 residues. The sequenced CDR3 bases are TGCAGTGCTCCGACAGTGAACACTGAA. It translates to CSAPTVNTE. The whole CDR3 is CSAPTVNTEAFF.

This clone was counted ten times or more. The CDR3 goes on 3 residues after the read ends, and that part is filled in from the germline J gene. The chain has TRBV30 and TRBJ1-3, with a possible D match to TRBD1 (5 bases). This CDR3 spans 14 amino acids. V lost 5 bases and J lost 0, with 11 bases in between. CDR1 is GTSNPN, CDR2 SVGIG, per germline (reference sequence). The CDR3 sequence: CAWSGLNSGNTIYF. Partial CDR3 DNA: TGTGCCTGGTCGGGACTGAACTCTGGAAACACC.

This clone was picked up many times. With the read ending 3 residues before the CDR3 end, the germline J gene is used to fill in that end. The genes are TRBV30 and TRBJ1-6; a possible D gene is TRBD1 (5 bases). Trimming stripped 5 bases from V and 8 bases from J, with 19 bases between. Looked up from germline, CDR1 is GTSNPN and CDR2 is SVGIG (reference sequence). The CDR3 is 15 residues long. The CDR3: CAWCKGAVMDSPLHF. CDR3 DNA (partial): TGTGCCTGGTGCAAAGGGGCGGTTATGGATTCACCC.

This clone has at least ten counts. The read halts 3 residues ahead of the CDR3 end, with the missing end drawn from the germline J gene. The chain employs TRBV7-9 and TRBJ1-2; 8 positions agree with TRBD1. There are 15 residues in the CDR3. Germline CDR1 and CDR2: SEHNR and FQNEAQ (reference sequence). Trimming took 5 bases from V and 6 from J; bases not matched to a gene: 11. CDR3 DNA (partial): TGTGCCAGCAGCCTAACGAAAACAGGGGGGGATGGC. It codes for CASSLTKTGGDG. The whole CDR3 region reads CASSLTKTGGDGYTF.

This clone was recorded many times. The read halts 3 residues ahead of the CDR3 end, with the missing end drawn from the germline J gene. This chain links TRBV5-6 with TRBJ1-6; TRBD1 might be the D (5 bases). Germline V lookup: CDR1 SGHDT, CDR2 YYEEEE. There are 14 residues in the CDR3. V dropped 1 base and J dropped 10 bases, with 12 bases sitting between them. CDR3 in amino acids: CASSLRGMQSPLHF. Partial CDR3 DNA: TGTGCCAGCAGCTTGAGGGGTATGCAATCACCC.

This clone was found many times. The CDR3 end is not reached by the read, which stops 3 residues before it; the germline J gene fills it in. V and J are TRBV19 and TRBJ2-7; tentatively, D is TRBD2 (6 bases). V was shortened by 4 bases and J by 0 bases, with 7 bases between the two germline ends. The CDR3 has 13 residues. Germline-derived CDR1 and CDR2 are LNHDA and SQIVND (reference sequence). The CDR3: CASSSGDSYEQYF. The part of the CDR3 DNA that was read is TGTGCCAGTAGTAGCGGGGACTCCTACGAG. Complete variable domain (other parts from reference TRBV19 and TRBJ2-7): DGGITQSPKYLFRKEGQNVTLSCEQNLNHDAMYWYRQDPGQGLRLIYYSQIVNDFQKGDIAEGYSVSREKKESFPLTVTSAQKNPTAFYLCASSSGDSYEQYFGPGTRLTVT.

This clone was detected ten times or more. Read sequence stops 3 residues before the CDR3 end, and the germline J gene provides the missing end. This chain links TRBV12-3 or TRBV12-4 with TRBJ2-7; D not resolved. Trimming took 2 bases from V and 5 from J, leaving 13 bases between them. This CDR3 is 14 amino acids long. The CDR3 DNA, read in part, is TGTGCCAGCAGTTTAAAGACACCCCAGCACGAG. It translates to CASSLKTPQHE. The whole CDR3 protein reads CASSLKTPQHEQYF.

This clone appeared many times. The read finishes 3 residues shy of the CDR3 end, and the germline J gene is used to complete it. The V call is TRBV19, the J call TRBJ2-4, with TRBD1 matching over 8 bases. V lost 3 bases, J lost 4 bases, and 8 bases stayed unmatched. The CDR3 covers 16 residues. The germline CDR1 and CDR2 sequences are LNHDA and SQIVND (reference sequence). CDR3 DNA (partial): TGTGCCAGTAGTATCACAGGGGGAGTTACAAAAAACATT. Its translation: CASSITGGVTKNI. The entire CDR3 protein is CASSITGGVTKNIQYF.

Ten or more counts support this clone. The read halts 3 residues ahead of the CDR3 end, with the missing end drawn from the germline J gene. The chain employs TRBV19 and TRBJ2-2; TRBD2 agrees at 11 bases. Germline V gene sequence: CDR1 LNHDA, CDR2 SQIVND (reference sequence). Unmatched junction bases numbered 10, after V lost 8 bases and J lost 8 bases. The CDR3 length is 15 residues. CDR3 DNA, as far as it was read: TGTGCCAGTGATAGCGGGAGGGCCTTAGGGGGGGAG. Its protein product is CASDSGRALGGE. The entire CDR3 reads CASDSGRALGGELFF.

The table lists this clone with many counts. CDR3 loop: CASSSSDRIYEQYF. The part of the CDR3 DNA that was read is TGTGCCAGCAGCTCCTCCGACAGGATCTACGAG. This chain uses TRBV5-6 with TRBJ2-7; D possibly corresponds to TRBD1 (6 bases). Sequencing ends 3 residues short of the CDR3 end; the germline J gene provides the rest. Germline V gives CDR1 SGHDT, CDR2 YYEEEE. This CDR3 has 14 amino acids. Trimming removed 3 bases at V and 3 bases at J, with 13 bases between.

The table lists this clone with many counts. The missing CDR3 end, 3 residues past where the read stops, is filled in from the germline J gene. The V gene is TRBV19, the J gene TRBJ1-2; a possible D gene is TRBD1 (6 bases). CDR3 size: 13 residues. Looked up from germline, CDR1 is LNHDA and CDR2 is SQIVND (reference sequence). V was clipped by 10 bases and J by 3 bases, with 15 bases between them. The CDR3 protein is CAIRGAADYGYTF. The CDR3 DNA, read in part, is TGTGCCATTAGGGGGGCGGCGGACTATGGC. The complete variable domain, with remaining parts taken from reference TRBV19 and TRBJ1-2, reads DGGITQSPKYLFRKEGQNVTLSCEQNLNHDAMYWYRQDPGQGLRLIYYSQIVNDFQKGDIAEGYSVSREKKESFPLTVTSAQKNPTAFYLCAIRGAADYGYTFGSGTRLTVV.

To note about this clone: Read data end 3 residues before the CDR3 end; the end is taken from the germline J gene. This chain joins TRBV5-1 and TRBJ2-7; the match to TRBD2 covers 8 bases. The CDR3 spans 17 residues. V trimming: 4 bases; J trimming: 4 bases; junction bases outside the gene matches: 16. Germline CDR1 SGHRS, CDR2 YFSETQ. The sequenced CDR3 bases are TGCGCCAGCAGCCCCCCCGGGGGGGGCCTGCTAACTTACGAG. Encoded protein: CASSPPGGGLLTYE. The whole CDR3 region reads CASSPPGGGLLTYEQYF.

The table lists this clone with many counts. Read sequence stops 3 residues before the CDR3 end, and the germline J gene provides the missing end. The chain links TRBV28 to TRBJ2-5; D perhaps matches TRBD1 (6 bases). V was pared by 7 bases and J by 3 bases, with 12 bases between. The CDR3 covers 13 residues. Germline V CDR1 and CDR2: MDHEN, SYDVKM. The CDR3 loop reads CASNPRQEETQYF. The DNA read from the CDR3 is TGTGCCAGCAACCCCCGACAGGAAGAGACC.

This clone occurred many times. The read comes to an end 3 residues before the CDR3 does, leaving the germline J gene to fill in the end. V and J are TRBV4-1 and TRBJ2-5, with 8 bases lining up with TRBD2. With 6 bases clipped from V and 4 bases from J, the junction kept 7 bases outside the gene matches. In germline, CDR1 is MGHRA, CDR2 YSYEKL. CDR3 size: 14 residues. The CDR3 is CASRPYSGTETQYF. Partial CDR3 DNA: TGCGCCAGCAGACCCTATAGCGGGACAGAGACC.

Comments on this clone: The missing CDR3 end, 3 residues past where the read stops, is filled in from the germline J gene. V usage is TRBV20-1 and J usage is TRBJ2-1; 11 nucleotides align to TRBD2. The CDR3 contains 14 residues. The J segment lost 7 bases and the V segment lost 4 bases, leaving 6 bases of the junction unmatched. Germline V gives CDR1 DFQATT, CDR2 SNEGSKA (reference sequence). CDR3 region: CSATLAGVENEQFF. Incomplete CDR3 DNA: TGCAGTGCTACACTAGCGGGAGTTGAAAATGAG.

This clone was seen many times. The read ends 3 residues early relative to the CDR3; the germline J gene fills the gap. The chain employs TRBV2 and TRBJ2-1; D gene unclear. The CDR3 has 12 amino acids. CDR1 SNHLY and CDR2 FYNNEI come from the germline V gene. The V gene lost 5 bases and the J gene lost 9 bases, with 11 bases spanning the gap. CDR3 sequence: CASSTEGPEQFF. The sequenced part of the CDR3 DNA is TGTGCCAGCAGTACCGAAGGGCCTGAG.

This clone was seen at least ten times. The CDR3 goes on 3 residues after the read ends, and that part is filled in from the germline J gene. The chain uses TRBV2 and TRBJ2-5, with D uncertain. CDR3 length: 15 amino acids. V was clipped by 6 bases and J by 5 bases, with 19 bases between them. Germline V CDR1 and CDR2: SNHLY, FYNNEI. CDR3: CASRRNKLGRETQYF. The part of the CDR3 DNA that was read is TGTGCCAGCAGGAGAAACAAGCTGGGCAGGGAGACC.